These T cell receptor beta chains were read from a single sample in a study of vaccination and CD4 T cells after COVID-19. TCRdb recomputed calls from the PCR reads with MiXCR, one row per CDR3 protein. The sample records roughly 14,000 distinct CDR3 sequences, about half being singletons. The antigens for these receptors are not known. Input material: CD4+ T cells from blood, cultured in vitro. The receptors were sampled from a human donor who had recovered from COVID-19. Each CDR3 is given with its conserved first and last residue. The order of the fields is D gene, V gene, clone size, J gene, CDR3 protein, CDR3 DNA. D genes are given only for firm matches. Clone size is shown for a subset of rows, as once, few, many or a class of expanded clone.

>NA|TRBV4-3|NA|TRBJ2-7
CASSQATGFSYEQYF
TGCGCCAGCAGCCAGGCCACAGGGTTCTCCTACGAGCAGTACTTC
>NA|TRBV30|NA|TRBJ1-5
CAWSPTRDQPQHF
TGTGCCTGGAGTCCGACCAGGGATCAGCCCCAGCATTTT
>NA|TRBV12-3/TRBV12-4|NA|TRBJ2-7
CASSFHRGGHEQYF
TGTGCCAGCAGTTTTCACAGGGGGGGACACGAGCAGTACTTC
>TRBD1|TRBV6-1|few|TRBJ1-2
CASSGQTGGIPGYTF
TGTGCCAGCAGTGGGCAGACAGGGGGCATACCCGGCTACACCTTC
>TRBD1|TRBV7-2|few|TRBJ1-1
CASSIRQGHTEAFF
TGTGCCAGCAGCATTAGACAGGGGCACACTGAAGCTTTCTTT
>NA|TRBV19|NA|TRBJ2-1
CASSIRVSSYNEQFF
TGTGCCAGTAGCATTCGAGTGTCGTCCTACAATGAGCAGTTCTTC
>NA|TRBV12-3/TRBV12-4|NA|TRBJ2-7
CASSPLSTYEQYF
TGTGCCAGCAGCCCACTCTCGACCTACGAGCAGTACTTC
>NA|TRBV12-3/TRBV12-4|NA|TRBJ2-1
CASSLWVYNEQFF
TGTGCCAGCAGTTTATGGGTTTACAATGAGCAGTTCTTC
>NA|TRBV2|NA|TRBJ2-7
CASSEDLGQQSYEQYF
TGTGCCAGCAGTGAAGATCTGGGACAACAAAGTTACGAGCAGTACTTC
>TRBD1|TRBV7-9|few|TRBJ2-7
CASSHRDRTSYEQYF
TGTGCCAGCAGCCACCGGGACAGGACCTCCTACGAGCAGTACTTC